The 27 T cell receptor beta chains given below trace back to one sample, sequenced in a study of persistence of HIV-infected CD4 T cells. These receptors are not linked to any known antigen. The stimulus was an HIV-1 Gag 15-mer peptide pool, 0.95 to 1 ug/peptide/mL. Sorting of responding CD4+ T cells relied on upregulated CD40 ligand together with CD69. This was the immunoSEQ version 4 assay in survey mode. Sequenced by immunoSEQ multiplex PCR; TCRdb stores in-frame clones only, minus some. The profile shows about 30,000 clones, roughly 70% of them singletons. This material consisted of CD4+ T cells sorted from PBMCs after approximately 19-hour stimulation, taken from a patient who received antiretroviral therapy. The receptors here all came from an adult man with HIV who was CMV-seropositive.

This chain links TRBV5-8 with TRBJ1-6; the D is unclear. This CDR3 has 16 residues. Trimming pared 2 bases from V and 0 bases from J, leaving 9 bases between. Germline assignment: CDR1 SGHTS and CDR2 YDEGEE. The CDR3 loop is CASSFLGSSYNSPLHF. The CDR3 DNA follows: TGTGCCAGCAGCTTCCTCGGGAGCTCCTATAATTCACCCCTCCACTTT.

The chain has TRBV6-5 and TRBJ2-7; TRBD2 matches at 7 bases. V gave up 5 bases and J gave up 4 bases; unmatched junction bases: 8. Germline CDR1 reads MNHEY; CDR2 reads SVGAGI. The CDR3 consists of 14 residues. The CDR3 nucleotides read TGTGCCAGCAGTATAGGCGGGGGACGTTACGAGCAGTACTTC. Amino acids: CASSIGGGRYEQYF.

Only one count was recorded for this clone. Additional DNA sequences in this sample encode the identical CDR3. The chain carries TRBV4-1 and TRBJ1-5; D is undetermined. Germline V gene data show CDR1 as MGHRA and CDR2 as YSYEKL. The V end was cut by 4 bases, the J end by 5 bases, with 12 bases between. This CDR3 contains 14 residues. The CDR3 is CASSLGGRDQPQHF. The CDR3, as DNA: TGCGCCAGCAGCCTCGGAGGGAGGGATCAGCCCCAGCATTTT.

This chain uses TRBV4-2 with TRBJ1-4, with D unresolved. Trimming removed 4 bases from V and 4 bases from J, with 16 bases in between. There are 16 residues in the CDR3. Germline CDR1 is LGHNA and CDR2 is YNFKEQ. The CDR3 region has the DNA TGTGCCAGCAGCCGAGGGTCCGGGGAGTTTAATGAAAAACTGTTTTTT. This gives the protein CASSRGSGEFNEKLFF.

This chain joins TRBV19 and TRBJ2-7; the D call may be TRBD1 or TRBD2 (5 bases each). The CDR3 is made up of 14 amino acids. V was shortened by 4 bases and J by 6 bases, with 16 bases between the two germline ends. CDR1 LNHDA and CDR2 SQIVND come from the germline V gene (reference sequence). This CDR3 reads CASSTSGRIGEQYF. The CDR3, as DNA: TGTGCCAGTAGTACCTCGGGACGGATCGGCGAGCAGTACTTC. Complete variable domain (other parts from reference TRBV19 and TRBJ2-7): DGGITQSPKYLFRKEGQNVTLSCEQNLNHDAMYWYRQDPGQGLRLIYYSQIVNDFQKGDIAEGYSVSREKKESFPLTVTSAQKNPTAFYLCASSTSGRIGEQYFGPGTRLTVT.

The chain uses TRBV7-2 and TRBJ2-1, with no clear D. This CDR3 is built from 13 residues. Germline CDR1 is SGHTA and CDR2 is FQGNSA. V shed 3 bases and J shed 7 bases, with 10 bases lying between them. Here the CDR3 DNA reads TGTGCCAGCAGCTTTAGCTTCTCGAATGAGCAGTTCTTC. This gives the protein CASSFSFSNEQFF.

This rearrangement joins TRBV6-4 to TRBJ2-1, with TRBD2 identical over 11 bases. This CDR3 has 16 amino acids. Germline CDR1 reads MRHNA; CDR2 reads SNTAGT. V trimming: 2 bases; J trimming: 5 bases; junction bases outside the gene matches: 5. DNA for the CDR3: TGTGCCAGCAGTGACGAGGTAGCGGGGGGGAACAATGAGCAGTTCTTC. This encodes CASSDEVAGGNNEQFF.

By sample share, this clone is medium-sized. The rearrangement uses TRBV18 and TRBJ1-1; 9 bases align to TRBD1. V shed 5 bases, J shed 8 bases, and the junction held 6 bases outside the gene matches. Germline lookup yields CDR1 KGHSH and CDR2 LQKENI. This CDR3 spans 13 amino acids. The CDR3 DNA sequence: TGTGCCAGCTCAGTCGGGACAGGGTCAGAAGCTTTCTTT. Protein: CASSVGTGSEAFF.

The V call is TRBV5-1, the J call TRBJ1-6, with 7 positions matching TRBD1. The germline CDR1 and CDR2 sequences are SGHRS and YFSETQ. The CDR3 contains 15 residues. With V trimmed by 4 bases and J by 4 bases, 5 bases remained unmatched. As DNA, the CDR3 is TGCGCCAGCAGCCCCGGGGACAGATATAATTCACCCCTCCACTTT. As protein: CASSPGDRYNSPLHF.

This chain joins TRBV5-5 and TRBJ2-2; D is undetermined. The germline V gene encodes CDR1 SGHKS and CDR2 YYEKEE (reference sequence). There are 13 residues in the CDR3. Trimming pared 4 bases from V and 11 bases from J, leaving 15 bases between. The CDR3: CASSTQTWHELFF. The CDR3 DNA reads TGTGCCAGCAGCACCCAGACGTGGCACGAGCTGTTTTTT.

This clone was recorded only once. The chain couples TRBV6-2 or TRBV6-3 to TRBJ2-2, with 7 bases that match TRBD2. The V and J ends lost 6 bases and 7 bases, in that order; junction bases with no gene match: 11. The CDR3 runs 15 residues. Germline values: CDR1 MNHEY, CDR2 SVGEGT. In nucleotides, the CDR3 is TGTGCCAGCAGCCAGTTATCAGCGGGGATCGGGGAGCTGTTTTTT. Residues: CASSQLSAGIGELFF.

The genes are TRBV10-2 and TRBJ1-5, with 7 bases that match TRBD1. Germline trimming cut 2 bases from V and 7 bases from J; bases unmatched to any gene: 5. The CDR3 has 14 amino acids. Per germline, CDR1 WSHSY and CDR2 SAAADI. CDR3 sequence: CASSEQGGRQPQHF. Written as DNA, the CDR3 is TGCGCCAGCAGTGAGCAAGGGGGCAGGCAGCCCCAGCATTTT.

The V call is TRBV7-2, the J call TRBJ1-1; D might be TRBD1 (5 bases). From germline, CDR1 is SGHTA and CDR2 FQGNSA. The CDR3 has 15 amino acids. V was trimmed by 1 base and J by 4 bases, leaving 13 bases between them. As DNA, the CDR3 is TGTGCCAGCAGCTTAGGGACCGGGGGAGGCACTGAAGCTTTCTTT. It translates to CASSLGTGGGTEAFF.

The chain employs TRBV7-9 and TRBJ2-1; D perhaps matches TRBD2 (7 bases). The V end was cut by 1 base, the J end by 5 bases, with 15 bases between. This CDR3 has 16 amino acids. CDR1 and CDR2 from the germline V gene are SEHNR and FQNEAQ (reference sequence). Here the CDR3 DNA reads TGTGCCAGCAGCTTAGGTTACTGGGGGGGCAACAATGAGCAGTTCTTC. Translated, it gives CASSLGYWGGNNEQFF.

This clone showed up just a few times. V usage is TRBV28 and J usage is TRBJ1-5, with a tentative D call TRBD1 (6 bases). V gave up 7 bases and J gave up 4 bases, with 20 bases separating them. Per germline, CDR1 MDHEN and CDR2 SYDVKM. This CDR3 is 16 amino acids long. The CDR3 DNA reads TGTGCCAGCACCAGTTTTGGGCTAGGGGGGAATCAGCCCCAGCATTTT. Translated: CASTSFGLGGNQPQHF.

V and J are TRBV6-6 and TRBJ1-5; the D is unclear. Trimming removed 7 bases at V and 3 bases at J, with 10 bases between. CDR1 and CDR2 from the germline V gene are MNHNY and SVGAGI (reference sequence). This CDR3 has 13 amino acids. The CDR3 sequence: CASIQSFNQPQHF. CDR3 coding DNA: TGTGCCAGCATTCAGTCTTTCAATCAGCCCCAGCATTTT.

The chain's CDR3 is CASTGGGRQYEQYF. The CDR3 DNA reads TGTGCCAGCACTGGGGGAGGGAGGCAGTACGAGCAGTACTTC. The chain uses TRBV28 and TRBJ2-7, with 7 bases matching TRBD2. The germline gives CDR1 MDHEN, CDR2 SYDVKM. The CDR3 runs 14 residues. V lost 7 bases to trimming and J lost 4 bases; unmatched junction nucleotides: 10.

The rearrangement links TRBV4-1 to TRBJ1-2; 7 bases fit TRBD1. The CDR3 is made up of 13 amino acids. Germline values: CDR1 MGHRA, CDR2 YSYEKL. Unmatched junction bases numbered 9, after V lost 6 bases and J lost 8 bases. The CDR3: CASSLDRVGGYTF. In nucleotides, the CDR3 is TGCGCCAGCAGTCTCGACAGGGTGGGAGGCTACACCTTC.

The chain employs TRBV7-3 and TRBJ2-3; 8 positions match TRBD1. J lost 0 bases, V lost 5 bases, and 4 bases had no gene match. Germline V gives CDR1 SGHTA, CDR2 FQGTGA. The CDR3 runs to 15 residues. Here the CDR3 reads CASSPDRVSTDTQYF. CDR3 bases: TGTGCCAGCAGCCCGGACAGGGTTAGCACAGATACGCAGTATTTT.

The rearrangement joins TRBV7-2 to TRBJ2-2, with D perhaps matching TRBD2 (5 bases). This CDR3 is 16 amino acids long. The ends were cut back, 4 bases at V and 5 bases at J, with 17 bases in the middle. The germline V gene encodes CDR1 SGHTA and CDR2 FQGNSA. The CDR3 reads CASSSGLGRSTGELFF. The CDR3 DNA sequence: TGTGCCAGCAGCTCCGGACTGGGTAGGAGTACCGGGGAGCTGTTTTTT.

V gene TRBV7-2 combines with J gene TRBJ2-3; no definite D call. The V and J ends lost 4 bases and 2 bases respectively, with 16 bases between them. This CDR3 spans 16 amino acids. The germline V gene encodes CDR1 SGHTA and CDR2 FQGNSA. CDR3 bases: TGTGCCAGCAGCTCGCCGGGTATAGGGATCACAGATACGCAGTATTTT. Translating it yields CASSSPGIGITDTQYF.

The rearrangement uses TRBV6-5 and TRBJ2-2, with D possibly being TRBD1 (6 bases). This CDR3 has 15 amino acids. Trimming removed 3 bases from V and 1 base from J, with 9 bases in between. Germline V gives CDR1 MNHEY, CDR2 SVGAGI. The CDR3 sequence: CASSYRGRNTGELFF. In DNA, the CDR3 is TGTGCCAGCAGTTATAGGGGGAGGAACACCGGGGAGCTGTTTTTT.

This clone has more than one count but fewer than ten. The rearrangement uses TRBV27 and TRBJ2-7; tentatively, D is TRBD2 (5 bases). V gave up 2 bases and J gave up 6 bases, with 17 bases separating them. The CDR3 covers 15 residues. Looked up from germline, CDR1 is MNHEY and CDR2 is SMNVEV (reference sequence). CDR3: CASSLTAQTRGEQYF. DNA for the CDR3: TGTGCCAGCAGTTTAACGGCCCAGACCCGGGGCGAGCAGTACTTC.

The chain couples TRBV5-4 to TRBJ2-3, with a possible D match to TRBD1 (6 bases). This CDR3 is 15 amino acids long. V was pared by 0 bases and J by 2 bases, with 10 bases between. Germline V lookup: CDR1 SGHNT, CDR2 YYREEE (reference sequence). The CDR3 DNA follows: TGTGCCAGCAGCTTGGTACAGGGCGTCACAGATACGCAGTATTTT. It encodes CASSLVQGVTDTQYF.

This clone has a single count. The chain couples TRBV4-2 to TRBJ2-1, with TRBD1 matching 10 bases. J lost 7 bases, V lost 4 bases, and 7 bases had no gene match. The CDR3 runs to 15 residues. CDR1 and CDR2 from the germline V gene are LGHNA and YNFKEQ. The CDR3 loop reads CASSLGQGSRNEQFF. CDR3 bases: TGTGCCAGCAGCCTGGGACAGGGGTCCCGGAATGAGCAGTTCTTC.

This clone appeared a few times. In DNA, the CDR3 is TGCGCCAGCAGCTTTCAGGGACTATTAGGGGAGCAGTACTTC. Its protein is CASSFQGLLGEQYF. J is TRBJ2-7 and V is TRBV5-1; 7 nucleotides agree with TRBD2. Germline assignment: CDR1 SGHRS and CDR2 YFSETQ. The CDR3 covers 14 residues. V was pared by 2 bases and J by 7 bases, with 9 bases of the junction left unmatched.

The CDR3 DNA is TGTGCCAGCAGCCAGACAGGGCCGAACACTGAAGCTTTCTTT. Translating gives CASSQTGPNTEAFF. The V and J genes are TRBV3-1 (or the pseudogene TRBV3-2) and TRBJ1-1, with 7 bases aligning to TRBD1. CDR1 LGHDT and CDR2 YNNKEL come from the germline V gene (reference sequence). This CDR3 contains 14 residues. Unmatched junction bases numbered 2, after V lost 3 bases and J lost 1 base.